These 28 T cell receptor beta chains originate from one sample sequenced in a study of T cell changes during pregnancy in multiple sclerosis. Sequenced by immunoSEQ multiplex PCR; TCRdb stores in-frame clones only, minus some. The sample gives just under 40,000 clones, 90% of which show up once; 0.47% is in the top ten. The sequencing here drew on CD4+ T cells from peripheral blood mononuclear cells, taken in the first trimester of pregnancy. These TCRs come from a female donor in good health, enrolled as a control in a pregnancy study.

In DNA form, the CDR3 reads TGTGCCAGTAGTATAGGGCCTCAGGGCACCGGGGAGCTGTTTTTT. Protein product: CASSIGPQGTGELFF. The chain has TRBV19 and TRBJ2-2, with D perhaps matching TRBD1 (5 bases). Germline V gives CDR1 LNHDA, CDR2 SQIVND (reference sequence). CDR3 size: 15 residues. Trimming pared 1 base from V and 4 bases from J, leaving 10 bases between.

The rearrangement joins TRBV4-3 to TRBJ1-1, with 7 bases identical to TRBD1. After removal of 2 bases from V and 12 bases from J, the junction contained 9 bases not matched to a gene. Germline CDR1 and CDR2: LGHNA and YSLEER. The CDR3 length is 13 residues. CDR3 nucleotide sequence: TGCGCCAGCAGCCAAATAGGAAACAGGGGAACTTTCTTT. Its protein product is CASSQIGNRGTFF.

The J gene is TRBJ2-1, the V gene TRBV2; tentative D call: TRBD2 (5 bases). Germline values: CDR1 SNHLY, CDR2 FYNNEI. This CDR3 contains 15 residues. Trimming stripped 4 bases from V and 1 base from J, with 11 bases between. The chain's CDR3 is CASSAERGSYNEQFF. The CDR3, as DNA: TGTGCCAGCAGTGCTGAGCGAGGGTCCTACAATGAGCAGTTCTTC.

This rearrangement joins TRBV7-2 to TRBJ2-1, with 8 nucleotides matching TRBD1. The CDR3 runs 15 residues. Germline V lookup: CDR1 SGHTA, CDR2 FQGNSA. The V and J ends lost 6 bases and 2 bases, in that order; junction bases with no gene match: 6. CDR3 in DNA: TGTGCCAGCAGTCTTACGACAGGGGCCTACAATGAGCAGTTCTTC. Protein: CASSLTTGAYNEQFF.

The V gene is TRBV7-9, the J gene TRBJ2-7; 8 bases map to TRBD1. The CDR3 is made up of 15 amino acids. Unmatched junction bases numbered 5, after V lost 2 bases and J lost 2 bases. Germline V gives CDR1 SEHNR, CDR2 FQNEAQ (reference sequence). The CDR3 spells CASSLSQGATYEQYF. The CDR3 DNA reads as TGTGCCAGCAGCTTAAGCCAGGGGGCAACCTACGAGCAGTACTTC.

The rearrangement joins TRBV2 to TRBJ1-5; TRBD1 matches at 11 bases. The trim removed 6 bases at V and 5 bases at J, leaving 6 bases unmatched. The CDR3 totals 15 residues. In germline, CDR1 is SNHLY, CDR2 FYNNEI. The CDR3 loop is CASRIGGQGDQPQHF. CDR3 nucleotides: TGTGCCAGCAGGATTGGGGGACAGGGGGATCAGCCCCAGCATTTT.

CDR3 protein: CASSHDRVNGELFF. The CDR3 coding sequence is TGCGCCAGCAGTCACGACAGGGTAAACGGGGAGCTGTTTTTT. The chain uses TRBV5-1 and TRBJ2-2; 7 bases are a match to TRBD1. J was trimmed by 7 bases and V by 5 bases; bases with no gene match: 8. Germline V gene data show CDR1 as SGHRS and CDR2 as YFSETQ. The CDR3 is 14 residues long.

The J gene is TRBJ2-2, the V gene TRBV5-6; 9 bases align to TRBD1. The CDR3 spans 15 residues. CDR1 SGHDT and CDR2 YYEEEE come from the germline V gene. V trimming: 4 bases; J trimming: 5 bases; junction bases outside the gene matches: 6. CDR3 protein: CASSDRTGETGELFF. CDR3 nucleotide sequence: TGTGCCAGCAGCGACAGGACAGGGGAGACCGGGGAGCTGTTTTTT.

This clone came up once. This CDR3 reads CASSLAGEGAFF. Here the CDR3 DNA reads TGCGCCAGCAGCTTGGCGGGGGAAGGAGCTTTCTTT. V usage is TRBV5-1 and J usage is TRBJ1-1; tentatively, D is TRBD1 (5 bases). The CDR3 is 12 residues long. V was cut by 0 bases and J by 10 bases, with 10 bases left in between. The germline gives CDR1 SGHRS, CDR2 YFSETQ.

This clone appeared a single time. This chain connects TRBV7-2 to TRBJ2-3; perhaps TRBD1 as D (6 bases). With 4 bases removed from V and 4 bases from J, the gap between germline ends came to 9 bases. The CDR3 consists of 13 residues. Germline CDR1 reads SGHTA; CDR2 reads FQGNSA. This CDR3 reads CASSSPGADTQYF. CDR3 DNA sequence: TGTGCCAGCAGCTCCCCAGGGGCAGATACGCAGTATTTT.

The V call is TRBV5-6, the J call TRBJ1-1; D is perhaps TRBD1 (5 bases). The CDR3 extends over 18 amino acids. CDR1 is SGHDT, CDR2 YYEEEE, per germline. Trimming pared 0 bases from V and 2 bases from J, leaving 20 bases between. As DNA, the CDR3 is TGTGCCAGCAGCTTGGGTGAGTTTGGACAAATCTCAAACACTGAAGCTTTCTTT. Translation gives CASSLGEFGQISNTEAFF. Full variable domain (outside the CDR3, taken from reference TRBV5-6 and TRBJ1-1): DAGVTQSPTHLIKTRGQQVTLRCSPKSGHDTVSWYQQALGQGPQFIFQYYEEEERQRGNFPDRFSGHQFPNYSSELNVNALLLGDSALYLCASSLGEFGQISNTEAFFGQGTRLTVV.

This rearrangement joins TRBV18 to TRBJ2-7; D uncertain. The CDR3 runs 14 residues. V was cut by 0 bases and J by 0 bases, with 6 bases left in between. Germline CDR1 KGHSH, CDR2 LQKENI. The CDR3 DNA sequence: TGTGCCAGCTCACCACCCACGAGCTCCTACGAGCAGTACTTC. This encodes CASSPPTSSYEQYF.

This chain connects TRBV9 to TRBJ2-3; TRBD1 agrees at 8 bases. Germline CDR1 and CDR2: SGDLS and YYNGEE. V gave up 3 bases and J gave up 4 bases; unmatched junction bases: 7. The CDR3 totals 15 residues. CDR3 region: CASSAGQGMADTQYF. The CDR3 nucleotides read TGTGCCAGCAGCGCAGGACAGGGTATGGCAGATACGCAGTATTTT.

This chain connects TRBV28 to TRBJ1-2; D may be TRBD1 (6 bases). The CDR3 runs 15 residues. The germline V gene has CDR1 MDHEN and CDR2 SYDVKM. The germline V and J ends were trimmed by 7 bases and 3 bases, with 18 bases remaining between them. As DNA, the CDR3 is TGTGCCAGCATTAATCGGGTGGGGGCTTACTATGGCTACACCTTC. It encodes CASINRVGAYYGYTF.

The rearrangement uses TRBV28 and TRBJ1-2, with D unresolved. The V end was cut by 5 bases, the J end by 4 bases, with 8 bases between. CDR1 is MDHEN, CDR2 SYDVKM, per germline. The CDR3 is 12 residues long. Here the CDR3 reads CASSTQLYGYTF. The CDR3 coding sequence is TGTGCCAGCAGTACGCAACTCTATGGCTACACCTTC.

The chain carries TRBV6-5 and TRBJ1-4; no definite D call. The CDR3 length is 14 residues. The germline V gene has CDR1 MNHEY and CDR2 SVGAGI. Trimming left V 3 bases short and J 7 bases short, with 12 bases between. The DNA for the CDR3 is TGTGCCAGCAGTTATAGACCAGGTGTTGAAAAACTGTTTTTT. Its translation: CASSYRPGVEKLFF.

The rearrangement uses TRBV18 and TRBJ2-3, with a tentative D call TRBD1 (5 bases). Trimming shortened V by 1 base and J by 0 bases, and 8 bases separated the two germline ends. CDR3 length equals 15 residues. Germline V gene data show CDR1 as KGHSH and CDR2 as LQKENI. The CDR3 is CASSPLAGSTDTQYF. The CDR3 DNA sequence: TGTGCCAGCTCACCACTGGCAGGGAGCACAGATACGCAGTATTTT.

The chain is built from TRBV19 and TRBJ2-1, with 7 bases identical to TRBD1. The CDR3 length is 15 residues. Germline lookup yields CDR1 LNHDA and CDR2 SQIVND (reference sequence). Trimming cost V 5 bases and J 4 bases; bases outside gene matches: 8. The CDR3 spells CASSHPGTAYNEQFF. CDR3 DNA: TGTGCCAGTAGTCATCCCGGGACAGCGTACAATGAGCAGTTCTTC.

The rearrangement uses TRBV20-1 and TRBJ1-3; D is uncertain. This CDR3 contains 10 residues. Between the trimmed V and J ends, which lost 6 bases and 3 bases, there was a span of 3 bases. From germline, CDR1 is DFQATT and CDR2 SNEGSKA (reference sequence). DNA of the CDR3: TGCAGTGCCGGTGGAAACACCATATATTTT. Its protein is CSAGGNTIYF.

This chain joins TRBV11-2 and TRBJ2-3; D ambiguous. This CDR3 comprises 13 residues. The V gene's germline CDR1 is SGHAT and CDR2 FQNNGV. Trimming took 2 bases from V and 5 from J, leaving 8 bases between them. CDR3: CASSLTGVDTQYF. The CDR3 nucleotides read TGTGCCAGCAGCTTAACCGGAGTAGATACGCAGTATTTT.

This chain links TRBV5-1 with TRBJ2-2, with D possibly being TRBD2 (5 bases). V gave up 3 bases and J gave up 0 bases, with 12 bases separating them. The CDR3 runs 16 residues. The germline V gene has CDR1 SGHRS and CDR2 YFSETQ. CDR3 DNA: TGCGCCAGCAGCTCGGACTGGCCGACGAACACCGGGGAGCTGTTTTTT. Translating it yields CASSSDWPTNTGELFF.

This clone turned up a few times. J is TRBJ1-5 and V is TRBV2; unclear D gene. V was shortened by 4 bases and J by 0 bases, with 4 bases between the two germline ends. This CDR3 has 13 residues. CDR1 SNHLY and CDR2 FYNNEI come from the germline V gene. Here the CDR3 DNA reads TGTGCCAGCAGTGTTTATAGCAATCAGCCCCAGCATTTT. Its protein product is CASSVYSNQPQHF. The full variable domain, completed using reference TRBV2 and TRBJ1-5, is EPEVTQTPSHQVTQMGQEVILRCVPISNHLYFYWYRQILGQKVEFLVSFYNNEISEKSEIFDDQFSVERPDGSNFTLKIRSTKLEDSAMYFCASSVYSNQPQHFGDGTRLSIL.

The chain has TRBV11-2 and TRBJ2-1, with D perhaps matching TRBD1 (5 bases). This CDR3 spans 15 amino acids. V was shortened by 1 base and J by 1 base, with 8 bases between the two germline ends. Germline assignment: CDR1 SGHAT and CDR2 FQNNGV. CDR3 loop: CASSLVPGSYNEQFF. CDR3 DNA: TGTGCCAGCAGCTTAGTTCCAGGGTCCTACAATGAGCAGTTCTTC.

The chain has TRBV7-9 and TRBJ2-7, with D possibly TRBD2 on 6 matching bases. The CDR3 runs to 14 residues. The germline gives CDR1 SEHNR, CDR2 FQNEAQ (reference sequence). Deletions cut 2 bases from V and 4 bases from J, with 12 bases between. CDR3 sequence reads: CASSLPGTLYEQYF. The CDR3 nucleotides read TGTGCCAGCAGCTTACCTGGGACTTTGTACGAGCAGTACTTC.

This clone was recorded only once. One end of the junction does not line up with germline, which may come from a read error. The chain recombines TRBV7-7 with TRBJ1-1; 8 nucleotides match TRBD1. This CDR3 region has 13 residues. In germline, CDR1 is SSHAT, CDR2 FNYEAQ (reference sequence). The CDR3 spells CASSSGGLAEAFF. Here the CDR3 DNA reads TGTGCTAGCAGCTCAGGGGGCCTGGCTGAAGCTTTCTTT.

The chain joins TRBV2 to TRBJ1-2; 7 bases align to TRBD1. V shed 6 bases, J shed 8 bases, and the junction held 6 bases outside the gene matches. The V gene's germline CDR1 is SNHLY and CDR2 FYNNEI. The CDR3 covers 12 residues. This CDR3 reads CASRYRTGGYTF. Written as DNA, the CDR3 is TGTGCCAGCAGATATCGGACAGGCGGCTACACCTTC.

The chain joins TRBV14 to TRBJ2-3; TRBD2 matches 8 bases. V shed 4 bases and J 1 base; nucleotides not matched to a gene: 4. The CDR3 runs 15 residues. CDR1 is SGHDN, CDR2 FVKESK, per germline. CDR3 loop: CASSPQRGRTDTQYF. Written as DNA, the CDR3 is TGTGCCAGCAGCCCTCAGCGGGGGCGCACAGATACGCAGTATTTT.

This clone occurred a few times. The chain links TRBV14 to TRBJ2-7, with 7 bases matching TRBD1. CDR3 length equals 14 residues. Germline CDR1 SGHDN, CDR2 FVKESK. Trimming removed 4 bases from V and 3 bases from J; junction bases left unmatched: 6. The DNA of the CDR3 is TGTGCCAGCAGCCCGGGGCAGGGGGTCTACGAGCAGTACTTC. Translating it yields CASSPGQGVYEQYF.